What follows are 17 T cell receptor beta chains derived from one specimen sequenced in a study of T cell changes during pregnancy in multiple sclerosis. Sequencing was performed with immunoSEQ multiplex PCR; in TCRdb, only in-frame clones are kept and a portion is missing. The sample lists roughly 93,000 clones, approximately 90% occurring once. Material: peripheral blood, obtained in the first trimester of pregnancy. These receptors all stem from a female donor in good health, enrolled as a control in a pregnancy study.

This chain connects TRBV19 to TRBJ1-5, with 8 positions matching TRBD1. After removal of 6 bases from V and 1 base from J, the junction contained 8 bases not matched to a gene. The germline V gene encodes CDR1 LNHDA and CDR2 SQIVND (reference sequence). The CDR3 is made up of 16 amino acids. CDR3 amino acids: CASSRDRGGSNQPQHF. The CDR3 DNA follows: TGTGCCAGTAGCCGTGACAGGGGCGGAAGCAATCAGCCCCAGCATTTT. Variable domain in full (rest from reference TRBV19 and TRBJ1-5): DGGITQSPKYLFRKEGQNVTLSCEQNLNHDAMYWYRQDPGQGLRLIYYSQIVNDFQKGDIAEGYSVSREKKESFPLTVTSAQKNPTAFYLCASSRDRGGSNQPQHFGDGTRLSIL.

This chain connects TRBV7-9 to TRBJ1-1; D unclear. The V and J ends lost 2 bases and 5 bases respectively, with 9 bases between them. Germline V gives CDR1 SEHNR, CDR2 FQNEAQ (reference sequence). The CDR3 is 13 residues long. The CDR3 is CASSLRSGTEAFF. CDR3 bases: TGTGCCAGCAGCTTAAGGTCGGGGACTGAAGCTTTCTTT.

This chain joins TRBV7-6 and TRBJ1-1, with 7 nucleotides matching TRBD1. Germline values: CDR1 SGHVS, CDR2 FNYEAQ. After removal of 2 bases from V and 1 base from J, the junction contained 1 base not matched to a gene. The CDR3 is 14 residues long. This CDR3 is CASSLQGGNTEAFF. The CDR3 DNA sequence: TGTGCCAGCAGCTTACAGGGGGGGAACACTGAAGCTTTCTTT.

The rearrangement joins TRBV4-2 to TRBJ2-7; D gene uncertain. Germline V gene sequence: CDR1 LGHNA, CDR2 YNFKEQ. V gave up 3 bases and J gave up 6 bases, with 6 bases separating them. CDR3 length equals 11 residues. CDR3 region: CASSQNGEQYF. DNA for the CDR3: TGTGCCAGCAGCCAGAACGGCGAGCAGTACTTC.

The V call is TRBV5-1, the J call TRBJ1-1; D is unresolved. Germline V lookup: CDR1 SGHRS, CDR2 YFSETQ. The CDR3 runs to 13 residues. V was cut by 0 bases and J by 1 base, with 4 bases left in between. The CDR3 region is CASSLGANTEAFF. CDR3 bases: TGCGCCAGCAGCTTGGGAGCGAACACTGAAGCTTTCTTT.

The CDR3 is CASSYSPSGSAFF. CDR3 nucleotide sequence: TGTGCCAGCAGTTACTCACCTTCAGGGTCAGCTTTCTTT. J is TRBJ1-1 and V is TRBV6-6; D might be TRBD1 (5 bases). V shed 0 bases and J shed 10 bases, with 12 bases lying between them. The CDR3 totals 13 residues. Per the germline V gene, CDR1 is MNHNY and CDR2 is SVGAGI (reference sequence).

The CDR3 here is CASSLFGQRETQYF. In DNA form, the CDR3 reads TGTGCCAGCAGCTTATTCGGACAGCGAGAGACCCAGTACTTC. This chain joins TRBV7-2 and TRBJ2-5; tentative D call: TRBD1 (6 bases). The germline V and J ends were trimmed by 2 bases and 4 bases, with 11 bases remaining between them. The length of the CDR3 is 14 residues. Germline V gene sequence: CDR1 SGHTA, CDR2 FQGNSA. Complete variable domain (other parts from reference TRBV7-2 and TRBJ2-5): GAGVSQSPSNKVTEKGKDVELRCDPISGHTALYWYRQSLGQGLEFLIYFQGNSAPDKSGLPSDRFSAERTGGSVSTLTIQRTQQEDSAVYLCASSLFGQRETQYFGPGTRLLVL.

The chain couples TRBV7-8 to TRBJ1-2; TRBD1 matches 8 bases. The V gene's germline CDR1 is SGHVS and CDR2 FQNEAQ. The CDR3 runs to 15 residues. V lost 2 bases and J lost 4; bases outside the gene matches: 6. The CDR3 protein is CASSLRAGTGYGYTF. The DNA for the CDR3 is TGTGCCAGCAGCTTACGGGCCGGGACAGGCTATGGCTACACCTTC.

The V and J genes are TRBV6-1 and TRBJ2-5; 10 bases map to TRBD1. Germline V gives CDR1 MNHNS, CDR2 SASEGT. This CDR3 comprises 14 residues. The V gene end was trimmed by 6 bases and the J gene end by 5 bases; junction bases not matched to a gene: 6. This CDR3 is CASRAGTGVETQYF. The DNA of the CDR3 is TGTGCCAGCAGGGCCGGGACAGGGGTGGAGACCCAGTACTTC.

The chain uses TRBV9 and TRBJ2-3; 9 nucleotides agree with TRBD2. Trimming at V came to 4 bases and at J to 7 bases, leaving 7 bases not matched to a gene. Germline CDR1 is SGDLS and CDR2 is YYNGEE. The CDR3 has 14 residues. CDR3 sequence: CASSLKASGNTQYF. The CDR3 DNA reads as TGTGCCAGCAGCCTCAAGGCTAGCGGGAATACGCAGTATTTT.

V usage is TRBV7-9 and J usage is TRBJ1-4; 9 bases align to TRBD1. This CDR3 has 15 amino acids. CDR1 and CDR2 from the germline V gene are SEHNR and FQNEAQ (reference sequence). The ends lost 1 base at V and 7 bases at J; junction bases unmatched: 4. CDR3 DNA sequence: TGTGCCAGCAGCTTAGGGGAGACAGGGGGTGAAAAACTGTTTTTT. Its translation is CASSLGETGGEKLFF. Drawing the rest from reference TRBV7-9 and TRBJ1-4, the complete variable domain is DTGVSQNPRHKITKRGQNVTFRCDPISEHNRLYWYRQTLGQGPEFLTYFQNEAQLEKSRLLSDRFSAERPKGSFSTLEIQRTEQGDSAMYLCASSLGETGGEKLFFGSGTQLSVL.

The CDR3: CASRIQGDGDNSPLHF. For the CDR3, the DNA is TGTGCCAGCAGAATACAGGGAGATGGTGATAATTCACCCCTCCACTTT. The chain links TRBV27 to TRBJ1-6, with a weak D call TRBD1 (6 bases). This CDR3 contains 16 residues. Per the germline V gene, CDR1 is MNHEY and CDR2 is SMNVEV (reference sequence). Deletions cut 6 bases from V and 5 bases from J, with 17 bases between.

V gene TRBV6-1 combines with J gene TRBJ2-7, with 9 nucleotides matching TRBD1. The CDR3 has 14 amino acids. Per the germline V gene, CDR1 is MNHNS and CDR2 is SASEGT. V lost 10 bases and J lost 9; bases outside the gene matches: 16. CDR3 coding DNA: TGTGCCACCTTCCACCGGGACAGGGAATGGTTGCAGTACTTC. Translation gives CATFHRDREWLQYF.

V is TRBV30 and J is TRBJ1-2; 8 bases line up with TRBD1. The CDR3 consists of 14 residues. V shed 0 bases, J shed 4 bases, and the junction held 4 bases outside the gene matches. Germline-derived CDR1 and CDR2 are GTSNPN and SVGIG (reference sequence). CDR3 sequence reads: CAWSVRGQAYGYTF. CDR3 coding DNA: TGTGCCTGGAGTGTACGGGGACAGGCCTATGGCTACACCTTC. The full variable domain, rest sourced from reference TRBV30 and TRBJ1-2, is SQTIHQWPATLVQPVGSPLSLECTVEGTSNPNLYWYRQAAGRGLQLLFYSVGIGQISSEVPQNLSASRPQDRQFILSSKKLLLSDSGFYLCAWSVRGQAYGYTFGSGTRLTVV.

The genes are TRBV9 and TRBJ2-1; D perhaps matches TRBD2 (5 bases). This CDR3 has 13 residues. Trimming took 6 bases from V and 5 from J, leaving 12 bases between them. Germline assignment: CDR1 SGDLS and CDR2 YYNGEE. For the CDR3, the DNA is TGTGCCAGCAAGTCGGGGTCGAACAATGAGCAGTTCTTC. Residues: CASKSGSNNEQFF.

This clone was counted a few times. The chain combines TRBV4-3 with TRBJ2-1; D may be TRBD2 (5 bases). The germline gives CDR1 LGHNA, CDR2 YSLEER. The CDR3 covers 12 residues. The V end lost 0 bases, the J end lost 12 bases, and 9 bases lay between the germline ends. The CDR3 here is CASSQDGSVQFF. The CDR3 region has the DNA TGCGCCAGCAGCCAAGATGGGAGCGTGCAGTTCTTC.

The chain uses TRBV7-9 and TRBJ2-5, with 11 bases lining up with TRBD2. J was trimmed by 5 bases and V by 5 bases; bases with no gene match: 10. The germline CDR1 and CDR2 sequences are SEHNR and FQNEAQ (reference sequence). The CDR3 has 16 residues. The DNA of the CDR3 is TGTGCCAGCAGCCAGTCCCTAGCGGGGGGAGGGGAGACCCAGTACTTC. Its translation: CASSQSLAGGGETQYF.